The rows below give T cell receptor beta chains drawn from one sample of a study of T cell responses to AZD1222 COVID-19 vaccine. Produced via immunoSEQ multiplex PCR; TCRdb's table is partial and in-frame only. The table lists about 88,000 clones, 91% of them singletons. Sequencing used peripheral blood, obtained on day 0 of MenACWY control vaccination. The receptors shown here come from an adult in good health. Each CDR3 is given without its conserved first and last residue.

TRBV7-9	TRBJ2-1	ASSLATVRQSSYNEQF
TRBV16	TRBJ2-7	ASSQETGVSYEQY
TRBV28	TRBJ2-1	ASRQSAYNEQF
TRBV10-1	TRBJ1-5	ATRDRGSNQPQH
TRBV10-1	TRBJ2-5	ASSERGRETQY
TRBV18	TRBJ1-1	ASSYSRETAEAF
TRBV28	TRBJ2-3	ASSTPGLAGDGSTDTQY
TRBV6-5	TRBJ1-2	ASVRQPYGYT
TRBV28	TRBJ2-7	ASSFRQDSYEQY
TRBV25-1	TRBJ2-7	ASSDLRGTGSYEQY
TRBV11-2	TRBJ2-2	ASSLIRGTGELF
TRBV6-1	TRBJ2-1	ASSVGTSGRYSYNEQF
TRBV18	TRBJ2-3	ASSPGIGDTDTQY
TRBV13	TRBJ1-5	ASSSGQGRNQPQH
TRBV5-1	TRBJ2-1	ASSRDRGPNNEQF
TRBV13	TRBJ2-7	ASSRGYEQY
TRBV28	TRBJ2-2	ASSPPKDPGELF
TRBV19	TRBJ2-1	ASRDYNEQF
TRBV27	TRBJ2-3	ASRYSGGDTQY
TRBV19	TRBJ1-1	ASSVDRGWNTEAF
TRBV9	TRBJ1-5	ASSASGQGDQPQH
TRBV2	TRBJ2-5	ASSGAGAETQY
TRBV18	TRBJ1-1	ASSPPSTNTEAF
TRBV28	TRBJ2-7	ASRRTGGVYEQY
TRBV5-1	TRBJ2-3	ASSSIPGTDTQY
TRBV6-5	TRBJ1-2	ASSYWGGIYGYT
TRBV2	TRBJ2-1	ASSDWREDHNEQF
TRBV6-4	TRBJ1-4	ASRVAATNEKLF
TRBV19	TRBJ1-2	ASTRGQGSWGYT
TRBV5-8	TRBJ2-2	ASRGGSANTGELF
TRBV19	TRBJ1-6	ASSPGAGGSPLH
TRBV12-3/TRBV12-4	TRBJ1-3	ASSLLVTGGH
TRBV4-3	TRBJ2-7	ASSRAHGGYEQY
TRBV6-5	TRBJ2-7	ASSINDRQGAEQY
TRBV4-3	TRBJ2-2	ASSQVGGTGELF
TRBV28	TRBJ1-5	ASSPDRVQPQH
TRBV12-3/TRBV12-4	TRBJ1-6	ASTQLANSPLH
TRBV19	TRBJ2-7	ARPREPYWYEQY
TRBV4-1	TRBJ2-1	ASSQDVMGTGVGNEQF
TRBV7-9	TRBJ1-1	ASSSQTETEAF
TRBV5-1	TRBJ2-7	ASSLVAGAEQY
TRBV3-1/TRBV3-2	TRBJ1-3	ASSQGGGVGNTIY
TRBV9	TRBJ2-2	ASSVGNTGELF
TRBV7-9	TRBJ1-1	ASSLVGGEGSRLAF
TRBV19	TRBJ1-4	ASSTGRGELGEKLF
TRBV19	TRBJ2-1	ASTLLDSRGEQF
TRBV6-2/TRBV6-3	TRBJ2-1	ASSYGSSYNEQF
TRBV5-1	TRBJ2-2	ASRVTGLANTGELF